A selection of T cell receptor beta chains follows, all from one sample in a study of tumor-infiltrating lymphocytes in primary liver carcinoma. TCRdb re-analysed the multiplex PCR reads in MiXCR, keeping a single row per CDR3 protein. The sample consists of roughly 30,000 distinct CDR3 sequences, approximately 71% of them appearing once. The material sequenced was liver tumor tissue from sampling region 3. These receptors were obtained from a woman aged 25-40 years with primary liver carcinoma and hepatitis B virus infection. Each CDR3 is given with its conserved first and last residue. A D gene is named only where the DNA matches it firmly. Where a row states a size, it is once, few, many or the class of an expanded clone; other rows omit it.

cdr3_aa cdr3_nt d_call clone_size j_call v_call
CSIEGKEGDTQYF TGCAGCATTGAAGGGAAGGAAGGGGATACGCAGTATTTT NA NA TRBJ2-3 TRBV29-1
CASSSRPDRGAYSGNTIYF TGTGCCAGCAGCTCACGCCCGGACAGGGGAGCGTACTCTGGAAACACCATATATTTT TRBD1 many TRBJ1-3 TRBV11-2
CASSFMAYELYF TGTGCTAGCAGCTTCATGGCTTACGAGCTGTACTTC NA NA TRBJ2-7 TRBV11-1
CASSFTLRDTYEQYF TGTGCCAGCAGCTTCACCCTCCGGGACACCTACGAGCAGTACTTC NA few TRBJ2-7 TRBV5-5
CVSSGVASGNTIYF TGTGTCAGCAGTGGGGTTGCCTCTGGAAACACCATATATTTT NA NA TRBJ1-3 TRBV6-1
CASSPTGAGELFF TGCGCCAGCAGCCCGACAGGAGCCGGGGAGCTGTTTTTT NA NA TRBJ2-2 TRBV4-3
CASSSGLLNEQFF TGTGCCAGCAGTTCAGGGTTATTGAATGAGCAGTTCTTC NA few TRBJ2-1 TRBV12-3/TRBV12-4
CASGTGFTDTLYF TGTGCCAGCGGAACGGGATTTACAGATACGCTGTATTTT NA NA TRBJ2-3 TRBV5-5
CVSRCTGGGAEAFF TGTGTCAGCAGATGTACAGGGGGGGGGGCTGAAGCTTTCTTT TRBD1 NA TRBJ1-1 TRBV11-2
CSVETGRGVRKTQYF TGCAGCGTTGAAACGGGAAGGGGAGTGAGGAAGACCCAGTACTTC NA NA TRBJ2-5 TRBV29-1
CAWTPSRGWKVLFGYNEQFF TGTGCCTGGACCCCCTCTCGGGGCTGGAAAGTTTTGTTCGGCTACAATGAGCAGTTCTTC NA NA TRBJ2-1 TRBV30
CSARDSRETSGSYERFF TGCAGTGCTAGAGACTCCCGGGAGACTAGCGGAAGCTATGAGCGGTTCTTC TRBD2 NA TRBJ2-1 TRBV20-1
CACRPSLDTGELFF TGTGCCTGCAGACCGAGCCTTGACACCGGGGAGTTGTTTTTT NA once TRBJ2-2 TRBV11-1
CTISESATRQEAQYF TGTACCATCAGTGAGTCGGCTACGAGACAAGAGGCCCAGTACTTC NA NA TRBJ2-5 TRBV10-3
CSGVGREANVLTF TGTAGCGGTGTAGGACGAGAGGCCAACGTCCTGACTTTC NA NA TRBJ2-6 TRBV29-1
CASTPGVAGVSTGELFF TGTGCCAGCACCCCAGGGGTAGCGGGAGTAAGTACCGGGGAGCTGTTTTTT TRBD2 NA TRBJ2-2 TRBV6-1
CAISAGVELFF TGTGCCATCAGTGCGGGCGTGGAGCTGTTTTTT NA few TRBJ2-2 TRBV10-3
CASILDISNSPLHF TGTGCCAGCATCTTGGACATTAGTAATTCACCCCTCCACTTT NA NA TRBJ1-6 TRBV5-5